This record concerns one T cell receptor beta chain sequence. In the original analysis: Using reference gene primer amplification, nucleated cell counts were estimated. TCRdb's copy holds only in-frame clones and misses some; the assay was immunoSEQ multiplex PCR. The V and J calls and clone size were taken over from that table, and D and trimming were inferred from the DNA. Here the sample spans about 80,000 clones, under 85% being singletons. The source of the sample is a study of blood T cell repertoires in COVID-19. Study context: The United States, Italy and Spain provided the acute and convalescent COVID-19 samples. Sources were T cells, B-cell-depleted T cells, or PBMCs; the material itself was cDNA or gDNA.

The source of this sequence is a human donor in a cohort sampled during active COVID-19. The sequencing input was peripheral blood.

The CDR3 sequence is CASSLAPGQETQYF. The DNA for the CDR3 is TGTGCCAGCAGCTTGGCCCCAGGACAAGAGACCCAGTACTTC. The chain links TRBV5-5 to TRBJ2-5; no firm D call. The CDR3 covers 14 residues. Germline V gives CDR1 SGHKS, CDR2 YYEKEE (reference sequence). V lost 0 bases to trimming and J lost 2 bases, with 8 bases between them. Based on the CDR3 plus reference TRBV5-5 and TRBJ2-5, the full variable domain is DAGVTQSPTHLIKTRGQQVTLRCSPISGHKSVSWYQQVLGQGPQFIFQYYEKEERGRGNFPDRFSARQFPNYSSELNVNALLLGDSALYLCASSLAPGQETQYFGPGTRLLVL.